This TCR beta chain was identified in a study of blood T cell repertoires in COVID-19. As for the study in general: Whether acute or convalescent, the COVID-19 samples came from the United States, Italy and Spain. PBMCs, B-cell-depleted T cells, or T cells provided the cDNA or gDNA that made up the material.

Germline assignment: CDR1 SGHDN and CDR2 FVKESK. The germline V and J ends were trimmed by 2 bases and 6 bases, with 7 bases remaining between them. The CDR3 has 13 residues. Per the original methods: Amplification from reference gene primers served as the basis for estimated nucleated cell counts. This table comes from immunoSEQ multiplex PCR, and its TCRdb copy is limited to in-frame clones, with some not included. V and J calls and clone size come straight from that table; D and trimming were deduced from the DNA. This sample has 250,000 to 350,000 clones, with about nine tenths found just once. J is TRBJ1-4 and V is TRBV14, with D unclear. This clonotype was sampled from a man aged 18 to 30 with active or convalescent COVID-19. The sequencing sample was made of peripheral blood. The CDR3 bases are TGTGCCAGCAGCCAATACGGGGATGAAAAACTGTTTTTT. As protein: CASSQYGDEKLFF.